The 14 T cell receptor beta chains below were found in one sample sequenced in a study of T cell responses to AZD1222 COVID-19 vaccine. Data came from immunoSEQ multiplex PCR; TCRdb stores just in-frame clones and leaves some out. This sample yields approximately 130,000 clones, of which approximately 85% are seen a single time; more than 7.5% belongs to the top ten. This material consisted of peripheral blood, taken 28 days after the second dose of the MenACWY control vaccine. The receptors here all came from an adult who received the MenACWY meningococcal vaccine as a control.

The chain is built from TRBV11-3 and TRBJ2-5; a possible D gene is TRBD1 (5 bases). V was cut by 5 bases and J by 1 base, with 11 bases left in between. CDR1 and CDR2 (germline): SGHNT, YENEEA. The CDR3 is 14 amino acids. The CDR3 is CASSPGILQETQYF. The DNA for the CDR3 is TGTGCCAGCAGCCCAGGGATACTCCAAGAGACCCAGTACTTC.

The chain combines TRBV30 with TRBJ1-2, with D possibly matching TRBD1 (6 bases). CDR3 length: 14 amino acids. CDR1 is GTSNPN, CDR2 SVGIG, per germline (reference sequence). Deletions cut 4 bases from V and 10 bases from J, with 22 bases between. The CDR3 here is CAWKKYRETSDYTF. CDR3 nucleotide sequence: TGTGCCTGGAAAAAATACAGGGAGACCTCGGACTACACCTTC.

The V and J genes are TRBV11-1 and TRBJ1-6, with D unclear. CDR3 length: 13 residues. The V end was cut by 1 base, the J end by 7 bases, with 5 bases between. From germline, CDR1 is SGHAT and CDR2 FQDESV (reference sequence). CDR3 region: CASSLVRNSPLHF. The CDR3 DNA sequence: TGTGCCAGCAGCTTAGTACGGAATTCACCCCTCCACTTT. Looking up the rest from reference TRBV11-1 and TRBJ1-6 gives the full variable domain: EAEVAQSPRYKITEKSQAVAFWCDPISGHATLYWYRQILGQGPELLVQFQDESVVDDSQLPKDRFSAERLKGVDSTLKIQPAELGDSAMYLCASSLVRNSPLHFGNGTRLTVT.

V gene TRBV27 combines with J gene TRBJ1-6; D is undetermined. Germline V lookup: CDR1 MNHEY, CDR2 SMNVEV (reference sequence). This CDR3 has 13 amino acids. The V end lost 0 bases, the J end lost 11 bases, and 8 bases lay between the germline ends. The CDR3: CASSLSKWAPLHF. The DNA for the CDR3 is TGTGCCAGCAGTTTATCGAAGTGGGCACCCCTCCACTTT.

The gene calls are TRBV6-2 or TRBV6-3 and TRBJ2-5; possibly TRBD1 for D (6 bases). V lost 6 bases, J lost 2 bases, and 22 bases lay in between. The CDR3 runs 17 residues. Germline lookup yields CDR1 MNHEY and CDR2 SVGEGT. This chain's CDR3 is CASSPGAWGLFQETQYF. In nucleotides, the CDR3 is TGTGCCAGCAGCCCAGGAGCTTGGGGGCTCTTTCAAGAGACCCAGTACTTC.

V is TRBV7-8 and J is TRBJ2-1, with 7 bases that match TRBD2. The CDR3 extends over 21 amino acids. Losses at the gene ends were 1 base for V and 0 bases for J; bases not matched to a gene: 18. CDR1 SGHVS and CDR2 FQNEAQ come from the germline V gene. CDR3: CASSLGPERGNSPGSYNEQFF. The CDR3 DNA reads TGTGCCAGCAGCTTAGGCCCCGAGCGGGGAAACTCCCCTGGCTCCTACAATGAGCAGTTCTTC.

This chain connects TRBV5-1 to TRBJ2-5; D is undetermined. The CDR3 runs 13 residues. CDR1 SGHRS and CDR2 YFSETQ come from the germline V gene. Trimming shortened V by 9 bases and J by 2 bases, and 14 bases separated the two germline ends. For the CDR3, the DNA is TGCGCCACCGCTCGTAACCCACAAGAGACCCAGTACTTC. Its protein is CATARNPQETQYF.

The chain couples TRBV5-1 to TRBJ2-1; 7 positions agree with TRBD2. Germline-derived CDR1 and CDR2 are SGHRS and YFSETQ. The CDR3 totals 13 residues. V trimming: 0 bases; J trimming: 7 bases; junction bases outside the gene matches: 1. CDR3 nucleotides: TGCGCCAGCAGCTTGGTCGGGGGGAATGAGCAGTTCTTC. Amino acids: CASSLVGGNEQFF.

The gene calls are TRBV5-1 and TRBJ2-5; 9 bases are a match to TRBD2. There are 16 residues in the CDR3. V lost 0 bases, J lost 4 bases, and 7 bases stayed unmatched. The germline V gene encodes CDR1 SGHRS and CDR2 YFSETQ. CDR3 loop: CASSLAMAGGIETQYF. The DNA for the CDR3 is TGCGCCAGCAGCTTGGCGATGGCGGGGGGGATAGAGACCCAGTACTTC.

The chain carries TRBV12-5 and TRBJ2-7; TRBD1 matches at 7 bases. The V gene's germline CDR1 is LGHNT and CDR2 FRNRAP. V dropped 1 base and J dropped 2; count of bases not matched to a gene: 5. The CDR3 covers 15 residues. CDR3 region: CASGLAQGPTYEQYF. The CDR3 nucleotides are TGTGCTAGTGGTTTGGCACAGGGGCCGACCTACGAGCAGTACTTC.

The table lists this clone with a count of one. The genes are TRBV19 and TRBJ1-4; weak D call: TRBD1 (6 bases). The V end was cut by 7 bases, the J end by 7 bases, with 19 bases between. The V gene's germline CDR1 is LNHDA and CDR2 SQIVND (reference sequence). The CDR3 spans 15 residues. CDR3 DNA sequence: TGTGCCAGTATCCGAATCCCCGGGGGCAGTGAAAAACTGTTTTTT. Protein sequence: CASIRIPGGSEKLFF. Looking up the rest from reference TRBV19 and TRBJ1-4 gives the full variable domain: DGGITQSPKYLFRKEGQNVTLSCEQNLNHDAMYWYRQDPGQGLRLIYYSQIVNDFQKGDIAEGYSVSREKKESFPLTVTSAQKNPTAFYLCASIRIPGGSEKLFFGSGTQLSVL.

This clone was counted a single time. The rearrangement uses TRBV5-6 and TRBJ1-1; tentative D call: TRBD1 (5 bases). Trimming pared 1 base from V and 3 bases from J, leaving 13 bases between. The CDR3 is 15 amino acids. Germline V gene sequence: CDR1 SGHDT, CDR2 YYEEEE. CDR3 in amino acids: CASSLKQGGYTEAFF. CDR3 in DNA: TGTGCCAGCAGCTTGAAGCAGGGTGGGTACACTGAAGCTTTCTTT.

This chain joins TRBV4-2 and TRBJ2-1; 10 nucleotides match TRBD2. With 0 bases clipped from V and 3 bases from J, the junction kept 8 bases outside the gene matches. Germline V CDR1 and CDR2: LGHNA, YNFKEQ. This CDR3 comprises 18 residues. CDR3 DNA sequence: TGTGCCAGCAGCCAAGATGCAGCGGGAGGGCCGGGCTACAATGAGCAGTTCTTC. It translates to CASSQDAAGGPGYNEQFF.

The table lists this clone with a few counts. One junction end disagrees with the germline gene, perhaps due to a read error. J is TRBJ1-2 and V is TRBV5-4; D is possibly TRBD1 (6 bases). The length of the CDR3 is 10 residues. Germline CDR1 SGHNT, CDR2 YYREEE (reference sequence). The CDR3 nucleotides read TGTGCCAGCAGCGGGACATCCTCAAGCTTC. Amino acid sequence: CASSGTSSSF.